The TCR beta chain under discussion was sequenced for a study of T cells in Graves' hyperthyroidism and ophthalmopathy. The source material, RNA transcripts, was used to amplify TCR beta CDR3 regions. TCR CDR3 underwent first-round RT-PCR with the HTBI primer set. TCRdb passed the multiplex PCR reads through MiXCR, listing each CDR3 protein once. The sample has about 720,000 distinct CDR3 sequences; under 20% are singletons. CDR3 length equals 11 residues. V was trimmed by 5 bases and J by 15 bases, leaving 14 bases between them. Germline V CDR1 and CDR2: MNHNS, SASEGT. The patients, who ranged from 18 to 65 in age, presented with newly diagnosed hyperthyroidism lasting under 2 months. Lactation, pregnancy, other autoimmune disease or uncontrolled infection excluded patients. In making diagnoses, clinical symptoms, serum thyroxine and TRAb, thyroid ultrasound and orbital computed tomography were all used.

The chain employs TRBV6-1 and TRBJ2-1, with D perhaps TRBD2 (6 bases). The TCR sequence derives from a woman aged 45-60 years with Graves' hyperthyroidism that later progressed to Graves' ophthalmopathy. The sequencing sample was made of blood. DNA of the CDR3: TGTGCCAGCAGTTCCCGGGGGTCCTGGTTCTTC. Protein product: CASSSRGSWFF.